This T cell receptor (beta chain) was captured by sequencing in a study of blood T cell repertoires in COVID-19. Study background: The analysed material was cDNA or gDNA that came from T cells, B-cell-depleted T cells, or PBMCs.

Authors' data handling: Amplification of reference gene primers provided the estimated nucleated cell counts. The data were produced by immunoSEQ multiplex PCR, yet TCRdb's version contains in-frame clones alone and is incomplete. For V, J and clone size, that table is used; D and trimming come from the DNA. The sample consists of some 300,000 clones, approximately 86% of them appearing once. The V gene's germline CDR1 is SEHNR and CDR2 FQNEAQ (reference sequence). V dropped 5 bases and J dropped 2 bases, with 9 bases sitting between them. The CDR3 sequence is 13 residues long. Input material: peripheral blood. The receptor comes from a man between 18 and 29 years old with active or convalescent COVID-19. The chain is built from TRBV7-9 and TRBJ1-1; D not certain. CDR3 sequence: CASSPLLNTEAFF. Here the CDR3 DNA reads TGTGCCAGCAGCCCCCTTCTAAACACTGAAGCTTTCTTT.